The clone carrying this T cell receptor (beta chain) was detected ten times or more. From the 5' RACE reads, TCRdb called clonotypes with MiXCR, one entry per CDR3 protein. The sample has about 62,000 distinct CDR3 sequences; roughly 3.5% are singletons. Trimming took 5 bases from V and 4 from J, leaving 33 bases between them. This CDR3 is 21 amino acids long. CDR1 and CDR2 (germline): SGHTA, FQGNSA. This specimen comes from a study of neurological immune-mediated disorders. Sequenced input: PBMCs. The rearrangement links TRBV7-2 to TRBJ1-5; weak D call: TRBD1 (6 bases). The receptor comes from a woman aged 50 to 60 with multiple sclerosis. DNA of the CDR3: TGTGCCAGCAGCAAAGGGGGGAGGCCAGGTGACCACGCAGGGCCTAATCAGCCCCAGCATTTT. Translating gives CASSKGGRPGDHAGPNQPQHF. The entire variable domain, with the rest obtained from reference TRBV7-2 and TRBJ1-5, is as follows: GAGVSQSPSNKVTEKGKDVELRCDPISGHTALYWYRQSLGQGLEFLIYFQGNSAPDKSGLPSDRFSAERTGGSVSTLTIQRTQQEDSAVYLCASSKGGRPGDHAGPNQPQHFGDGTRLSIL.